Given below is one T cell receptor beta chain in context. Ten or more counts support this clone. What this receptor recognizes is not known. The sequence runs out 3 residues before the end of the CDR3; the remainder is reconstructed from the germline J gene. Both CVID patients and healthy controls were predominantly of Caucasian heritage. From each donor, 5 to 8 ml of heparinized peripheral whole blood was collected. Genomic DNA from adults with common variable immune deficiency (CVID) and from healthy adult controls was the source for sequencing TCRbeta CDR3 repertoires. There were 22 healthy adult volunteers in the control group (around twelve female and 10 or so male), ranging in age from roughly 23 to 75 years, with a mean age of roughly 35. To isolate peripheral blood mononuclear cells, diluted blood was subjected to density centrifugation over Hypaque 1077 or Ficoll-Paque. Genomic DNA was extracted from unsorted mononuclear cells by Qiagen column purification or by a centrifugation-based method.

These data originate in a study of T cell clonality in common variable immunodeficiency (dated by TCRdb to about 2015). For sequencing input, CVID and control samples contributed equivalent amounts of genomic DNA. For every sample, a 60 bp segment covering the rearranged TCRbeta CDR3 region was amplified and then sequenced. The immunoSEQ assay, a bias-corrected multiplex PCR with high-throughput sequencing, was employed for TCRbeta amplification. The original pipeline was this. Each unique nucleotide sequence was treated as a clone and annotated with V, D and J genes, copy number and frequency. Sequences were labeled productive if in frame, and non-productive if out of frame or containing stop codons. As previously described, Shannon's entropy was used to calculate clonality. The predicted amino acid sequences of productive clones were used to derive mean CDR3 Kyte-Doolittle hydropathy. The R hclust function was used to hierarchically cluster scaled V gene usage with Manhattan distance and complete linkage. Sharing of clones by CDR3 amino acid sequence was evaluated by resampling 12 repertoires per group over 100 rounds. The repertoires were searched for roughly 69 published EBV-specific and about 250 published CMV-specific TCRbeta sequences. After two CVID samples that produced fewer than 10,000 sequences were dropped from the analysis, 45 or so CVID repertoires remained. TCRdb limited this immuneACCESS table to in-frame rearrangements with V and J called. A share of clones is missing; checked studies link under half to unresolved V genes, and the rest is unexplained. V and J calls and clone size follow that table, whereas D and trimming were derived from the DNA. Listed for this sample are about 28,000 clones, none observed only a single time. About an eighth of the sample rests with the top ten.

The germline V gene specifies MGHRA as CDR1 and YSYEKL as CDR2. V is shortened by 0 bases, J by 2 bases, and the region joining them spans 9 bases. The CDR3 covers 15 residues, taking in both the cysteine and the phenylalanine. Part of the CDR3 DNA is given, 36 bases translated from base 1. Broader findings and caveats from the paper: Reportedly, TCRbeta sequences from CVID had fewer deletions and N-nucleotide insertions, and highly modified clones with 13 or more V deletions were absent from CVID. Healthy controls shared more TCRbeta clones with each other than CVID subjects shared among themselves (p < 0.0001). According to the authors, finding the cause of the higher clonality in CVID would require sequencing the repertoires of T cell subpopulations. Compared with healthy controls, CVID subjects showed increased TCRbeta clonality (t-test p = 0.018), a feature most characteristic of about a third of subjects. Despite equal DNA input, controls averaged about 81,820 unique sequences per sample versus some 30,000 in CVID samples. Correlations between repertoire features and clinical complications were limited by patient heterogeneity within the CVID cohort.

The rearrangement joined TRBV4-1 to TRBJ2-3; there is no confident call for the D gene. The TCR was taken from a person between 18 and 75 years old in good health. The source material was peripheral blood mononuclear cells. CDR3 DNA (partial): TGCGCCAGCAGCCAAGAGCTGACAAACACAGATACG. It specifies CASSQELTNTDT. The full CDR3 reads CASSQELTNTDTQYF.